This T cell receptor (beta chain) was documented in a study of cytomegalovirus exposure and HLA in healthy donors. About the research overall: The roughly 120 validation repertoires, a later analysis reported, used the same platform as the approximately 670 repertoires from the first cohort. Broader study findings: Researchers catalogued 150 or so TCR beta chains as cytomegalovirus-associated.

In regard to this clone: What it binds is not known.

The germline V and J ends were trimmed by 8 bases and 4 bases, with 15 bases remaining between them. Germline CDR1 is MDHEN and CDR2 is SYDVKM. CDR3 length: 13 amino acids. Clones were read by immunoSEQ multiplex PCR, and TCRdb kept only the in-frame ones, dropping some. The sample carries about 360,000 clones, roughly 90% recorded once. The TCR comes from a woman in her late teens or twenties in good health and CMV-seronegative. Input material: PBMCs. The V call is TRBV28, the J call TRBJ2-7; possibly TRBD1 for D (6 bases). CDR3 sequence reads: CASWPGATYEQYF. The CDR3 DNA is TGTGCCAGCTGGCCAGGGGCAACATACGAGCAGTACTTC. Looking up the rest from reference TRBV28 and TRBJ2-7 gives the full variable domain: DVKVTQSSRYLVKRTGEKVFLECVQDMDHENMFWYRQDPGLGLRLIYFSYDVKMKEKGDIPEGYSVSREKKERFSLILESASTNQTSMYLCASWPGATYEQYFGPGTRLTVT.